This passage covers 7 T cell receptor beta chains from one sample sequenced in a study of T cell repertoires in cytomegalovirus infection. TCRdb used MiXCR to reprocess the reads, holding one entry per CDR3 protein. This table has about 400,000 distinct CDR3 sequences, just under 35% appearing once. These TCRs are of unknown antigen specificity. The sample here was cultured PBMCs, taken from culture after CMV antigen stimulation. The source of these receptors is a human donor in good health (CMV status not recorded). Some clones in this sample may be carry-over from other donors' samples.

The chain employs TRBV7-2 and TRBJ1-6; 8 nucleotides match TRBD1. Germline-derived CDR1 and CDR2 are SGHTA and FQGNSA. The CDR3 loop spans 16 amino acids. The ends lost 6 bases at V and 14 bases at J; junction bases unmatched: 18. Here the CDR3 reads CASRPIRGPSQGALHF. CDR3 sequence (DNA): TGTGCCAGCAGACCCATCAGGGGGCCCTCTCAGGGGGCCCTCCACTTT. The full variable domain, in which reference TRBV7-2 and TRBJ1-6 provide the parts outside the CDR3, is GAGVSQSPSNKVTEKGKDVELRCDPISGHTALYWYRQSLGQGLEFLIYFQGNSAPDKSGLPSDRFSAERTGGSVSTLTIQRTQQEDSAVYLCASRPIRGPSQGALHFGNGTRLTVT.

The chain couples TRBV7-3 to TRBJ2-1; no definite D call. V was pared by 3 bases and J by 3 bases, with 9 bases between. This CDR3 is 14 amino acids long. The V gene's germline CDR1 is SGHTA and CDR2 FQGTGA. CDR3: CASSLAAYYNEQFF. CDR3 sequence (DNA): TGTGCCAGCAGCTTGGCGGCCTACTACAATGAGCAGTTCTTC.

This clonotype was detected a few times. This chain uses TRBV7-2 with TRBJ2-5; D unresolved. CDR3 length: 14 residues. The ends were cut back, 1 base at V and 2 bases at J, with 8 bases in the middle. Germline lookup yields CDR1 SGHTA and CDR2 FQGNSA. As DNA, the CDR3 is TGTGCCAGCAGCTTAGGACGGAAACAAGAGACCCAGTACTTC. Its translation: CASSLGRKQETQYF. Supplemented by reference TRBV7-2 and TRBJ2-5, the full variable domain reads GAGVSQSPSNKVTEKGKDVELRCDPISGHTALYWYRQSLGQGLEFLIYFQGNSAPDKSGLPSDRFSAERTGGSVSTLTIQRTQQEDSAVYLCASSLGRKQETQYFGPGTRLLVL.

The chain carries TRBV7-4 and TRBJ1-1, with TRBD1 identical over 10 bases. The CDR3 is 15 residues long. J was trimmed by 3 bases and V by 2 bases; bases with no gene match: 3. Germline V gene lookup returns CDR1 SGHVT and CDR2 SQSDAQ. The CDR3, as DNA: TGTGCCAGCAGCTTACCCGGGACAGGGGACACTGAAGCTTTCTTT. It encodes CASSLPGTGDTEAFF.

This clonotype turned up a few times. The rearrangement uses TRBV7-2 and TRBJ2-1; TRBD1 might be the D (7 bases). The germline V and J ends were trimmed by 1 base and 14 bases, with 24 bases remaining between them. This CDR3 has 16 amino acids. CDR1 and CDR2 from the germline V gene are SGHTA and FQGNSA. The CDR3 here is CASSLGGVGGSFIKFF. CDR3 sequence (DNA): TGTGCCAGCAGCTTAGGGGGGGTAGGGGGCAGTTTTATAAAGTTCTTC.

V and J are TRBV5-4 and TRBJ2-5, with D perhaps assigned TRBD1 or TRBD2 (5 bases each). V shed 4 bases and J shed 0 bases, with 10 bases lying between them. CDR1 and CDR2 (germline): SGHNT, YYREEE (reference sequence). The CDR3 length is 14 residues. Here the CDR3 reads CASSLEGHQETQYF. For the CDR3, the DNA is TGTGCCAGCAGCCTAGAGGGACACCAAGAGACCCAGTACTTC.

This clonotype was counted between two and nine times. The rearrangement joins TRBV7-2 to TRBJ1-1; D unresolved. The CDR3 runs to 14 residues. Germline V CDR1 and CDR2: SGHTA, FQGNSA. With 4 bases removed from V and 0 bases from J, the gap between germline ends came to 9 bases. CDR3 coding DNA: TGTGCCAGCAGCTCTCGACGGTTGAACACTGAAGCTTTCTTT. Its protein is CASSSRRLNTEAFF.